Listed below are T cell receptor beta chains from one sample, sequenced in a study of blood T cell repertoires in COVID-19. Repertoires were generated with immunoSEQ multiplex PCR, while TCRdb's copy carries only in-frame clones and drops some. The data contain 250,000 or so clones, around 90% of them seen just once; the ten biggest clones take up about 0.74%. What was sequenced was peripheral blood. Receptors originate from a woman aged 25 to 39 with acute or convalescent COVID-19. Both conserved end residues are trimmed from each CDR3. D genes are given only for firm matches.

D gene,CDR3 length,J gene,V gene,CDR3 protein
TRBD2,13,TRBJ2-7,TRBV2,ASRGVLAGYYEQY
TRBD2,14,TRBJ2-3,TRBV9,ASSSGLAGITDTQY
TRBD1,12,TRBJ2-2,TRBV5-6,ASSLGTGTGELF
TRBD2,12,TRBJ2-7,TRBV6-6,ASSTPGLAYEQY
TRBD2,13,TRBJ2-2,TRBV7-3,ASSSGSVDTGELF
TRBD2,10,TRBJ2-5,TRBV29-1,SVKAGQETQY
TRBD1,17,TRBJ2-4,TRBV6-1,ASSDGRDRGRVAKNIQY
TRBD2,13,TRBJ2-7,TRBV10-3,AISEGLAGAWEQY
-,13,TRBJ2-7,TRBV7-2,ASSLVPGFSYEQY
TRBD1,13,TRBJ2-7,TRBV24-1,ATCSPVTGPYEQY
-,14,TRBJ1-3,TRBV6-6,ASSFQGSSSGNTIY
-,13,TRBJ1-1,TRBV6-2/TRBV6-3,ASSYSRDIGTEAF
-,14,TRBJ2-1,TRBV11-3,ASSPGGERPHNEQF
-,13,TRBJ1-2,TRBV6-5,ASSQPDWGDYGYT
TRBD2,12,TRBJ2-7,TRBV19,ASSIASGRNEQY
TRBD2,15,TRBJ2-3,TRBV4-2,ASSEETSGRARDTQY
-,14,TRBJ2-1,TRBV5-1,ASSLASSPRGNEQF
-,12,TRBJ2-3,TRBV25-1,ASTQGSVTDTQY
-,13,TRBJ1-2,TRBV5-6,ASSLQSGPNYGYT
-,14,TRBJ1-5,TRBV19,ASSIVLQGGNQPQH
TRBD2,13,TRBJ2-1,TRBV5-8,ASSAGTSGINEQF
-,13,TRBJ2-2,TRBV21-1,ASSTRSGRTGELF
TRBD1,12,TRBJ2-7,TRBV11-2,ASSLVTGVLEQY
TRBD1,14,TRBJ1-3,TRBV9,ASSDRQGESGNTIY
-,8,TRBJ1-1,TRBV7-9,ASRRDEAF
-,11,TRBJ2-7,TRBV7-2,ASSLLTQWEQY